This TCR beta chain was sequenced for a study of blood T cell repertoires in COVID-19. Method: immunoSEQ multiplex PCR; TCRdb's copy keeps in-frame clones and lacks some. The sample lists about 250,000 clones; approximately 90% were seen once. The sample was peripheral blood. This receptor was taken from a woman aged 25 to 39 with COVID-19, enrolled during active disease.

The CDR3 DNA reads TGTGCCAGCAGCTCTGCAGGGGGGTCCTACAATGAGCAGTTCTTC. Amino acids: CASSSAGGSYNEQFF. V gene TRBV5-4 combines with J gene TRBJ2-1; a possible D gene is TRBD1 (7 bases). V lost 3 bases and J lost 1, with 11 bases in between. Germline V CDR1 and CDR2: SGHNT, YYREEE (reference sequence). The CDR3 runs to 15 residues.